Listed here is a single T cell receptor beta chain. This clone was counted only a few times. This clone's antigen is unknown. No clone much larger than this one lies a single base away; base qualities are absent. The immunoSEQ Assay was used to sequence TCR beta CDR3 regions from DNA. From the authors' description of their analysis: To compute T cell density, TCR beta template counts were normalized to usable DNA, which was estimated by amplifying housekeeping genes. Richness was estimated with the preseqR package, extrapolating to 400,000 templates for PBMC samples and 120,000 templates for tissue samples. Clonality was calculated as one minus Pielou's evenness. Differential abundance testing on productive amino-acid clonotypes, with a minimum total count of 5 and an alpha of 0.1, was used to identify tissue-enriched TCRs. Repertoire overlap between compartments was quantified with the Jaccard Index and Morisita Overlap Index. TCR beta CDR3s were clustered by GLIPH together with public tetramer-defined viral CDR3s, and at least three viral sequences plus V-gene enrichment were required for viral motifs. Sourced from immuneACCESS, this table was stored by TCRdb with only in-frame sequences that have V and J called. A share of the clones is absent; for the studies checked, an unresolved V gene accounts for under half, and the remainder has no known explanation. V, J and clone size are taken as reported in that table, and D and trimming were inferred from the DNA itself. This sample comprises about 34,000 clones, approximately 80% of them detected only once. Of the sample, around 34% falls within the top ten clones.

As encoded in the germline V gene, CDR1 is SNHLY while CDR2 is FYNNEI. Its CDR3 holds 17 amino acids, cysteine through phenylalanine. Left in the record is the CDR3 DNA by itself, 51 bases read in frame from the first base. Clipping removes 2 bases from V and 6 bases from J, with 12 as the unmatched junction base count. At diagnosis, peripheral blood, uninvolved tumor-adjacent lung and tumor were collected and were preserved as a mix of fresh-frozen and FFPE material. For TCR repertoire profiling, blood samples were analyzed in the form of peripheral blood mononuclear cells. These data come from a study of T cells in localized non-small cell lung cancer (dated by TCRdb to 2020 to 2022). Concerning the study at large: The study examined T cell repertoires in 200 to 300 patients with early-stage NSCLC and compared tumors with uninvolved tumor-adjacent lungs. The cohort was made up of 236 treatment-naive NSCLC patients whose localized lung tumors had been resected. The mean age of the NSCLC patients was around 67 years, with 130 or so men and around 99 women.

The investigation overall reported the following: Uninvolved tumor-adjacent lung showed the highest T cell clonality, higher than tumor, which suggests more focused antigenic responses in the adjacent lung. Because multi-region tumor sequencing was not done, intratumor heterogeneity could not be ruled out. Because the study design was exploratory, TCR variables were selected using unadjusted p-values without false-discovery rate correction. Higher T cell density in blood was associated with longer overall survival, whereas higher clonality in adjacent lung was associated with shorter survival. A median of around 57 of the top 100 tumor clones were detected in paired uninvolved adjacent lung, and 25 to 35 of these tumor clones were also found among the top 100 clones of the paired uninvolved adjacent lung.

The receptor comes from a male donor older than 55 with stage II squamous cell lung carcinoma. The sequence joins TRBV2 to TRBJ2-3, with 9 bases in between that match TRBD2. Sequenced material: peripheral blood, taken before any cancer treatment. CDR3 reads: CASSERALAGTLDTQYF. The DNA sequence is as follows: TGTGCCAGCAGTGAAAGGGCGCTAGCGGGGACCTTGGATACGCAGTATTTT.